This T cell receptor (beta chain) is drawn from a study of identical twins. The length of the CDR3 is 11 residues. In germline, CDR1 is MDHEN, CDR2 SYDVKM. The V and J ends lost 3 bases and 14 bases respectively, with 11 bases between them. Template switching added a universal primer binding site, and final cDNA carried unique molecular identifiers. TCRdb passed the 5' RACE reads through MiXCR, listing each CDR3 protein once. The sample shows about 520,000 distinct CDR3 sequences, approximately 22% of them seen only once. This same sample was also part of a study on T cells expressing NK-cell markers. That source notes: Repertoires of TCR beta were obtained from T cells sorted as CD3+CD56+NKG2C+, CD3+CD56+NKG2C- and CD3+CD56-NKG2C+. The dominant NKG2C+ clonotypes represented 1.0-7.0% of CD8+ T cells in about six donors. The same clonotypes also predominated in the CD3+CD56-NKG2C+ fraction of a handful of donors.

The specimen was CD4+ T cells sorted from blood. This chain links TRBV28 with TRBJ2-1, with D perhaps being TRBD1 or TRBD2 (6 bases each). The TCR sequence derives from a woman aged 18-29 years in good health. This chain's CDR3 is CASSLRGAKFF. In nucleotides, the CDR3 is TGTGCCAGCAGTTTGAGGGGGGCGAAGTTCTTC.